This is a list of T cell receptor beta chains from one sample in a study of blood T cell repertoires in COVID-19. Generated by immunoSEQ multiplex PCR, the TCRdb table keeps only in-frame clones and is missing some. The data contain under 150,000 clones, roughly 79% of them seen just once; the ten biggest clones take up about 8%. Material: peripheral blood. The receptors come from a human donor with acute or convalescent COVID-19. The donor label of this sample is uncertain. Both conserved end residues are part of each CDR3. The D gene is left open where the match is weak. Only some rows state a clone size, as once, few, many or a class for expanded clones.

V	J	D	size	CDR3	DNA
TRBV5-4	TRBJ1-4	TRBD1	-	CASSPGQGAEKLFF	TGTGCCAGCAGCCCCGGACAGGGGGCTGAAAAACTGTTTTTT
TRBV15	TRBJ1-5	-	-	CATSRSYPDRENQPQHF	TGTGCCACCAGCAGATCCTATCCTGACAGAGAAAATCAGCCCCAGCATTTT
TRBV29-1	TRBJ1-1	-	few	CSVVPGNTEAFF	TGCAGCGTGGTGCCGGGGAACACTGAAGCTTTCTTT
TRBV7-9	TRBJ1-5	TRBD1	-	CASSHQGGNQPQHF	TGTGCCAGCAGTCACCAGGGGGGTAATCAGCCCCAGCATTTT
TRBV2	TRBJ2-2	-	-	CASRPDSNTGELFF	TGTGCCAGCAGACCCGACTCGAACACCGGGGAGCTGTTTTTT
TRBV5-1	TRBJ2-3	-	few	CASSSGGLSTDTQYF	TGCGCCAGCAGCTCGGGGGGCCTTTCCACAGATACGCAGTATTTT
TRBV2	TRBJ1-4	-	few	CASSAEGANEKLFF	TGTGCCAGCAGCGCAGAGGGGGCTAATGAAAAACTGTTTTTT
TRBV12-3/TRBV12-4	TRBJ1-2	-	-	CASKQGYGYTF	TGTGCCAGTAAACAGGGATATGGCTACACCTTC
TRBV5-1	TRBJ2-5	-	-	CASKGRGTQYF	TGCGCCAGCAAAGGGCGGGGGACCCAGTACTTC
TRBV12-3/TRBV12-4	TRBJ1-6	-	-	CASTLSLNSPLHF	TGTGCCAGCACCCTTTCCCTGAATTCACCCCTCCACTTT
TRBV6-1	TRBJ2-1	TRBD2	-	CASSETGTRDNEQFF	TGTGCCAGCAGTGAAACCGGGACTAGGGACAATGAGCAGTTCTTC
TRBV2	TRBJ2-3	-	-	CASNLAVTDTQYF	TGTGCCAGCAATTTAGCGGTCACAGATACGCAGTATTTT
TRBV9	TRBJ2-2	-	-	CASSTGQDTGELFF	TGTGCCAGCAGCACCGGACAAGACACCGGGGAGCTGTTTTTT
TRBV27	TRBJ1-5	-	-	CASSLGRRNQPQHF	TGTGCCAGCAGCCTAGGGCGGAGGAATCAGCCCCAGCATTTT
TRBV6-5	TRBJ1-5	-	-	CASSPDRGGNQPQHF	TGTGCCAGCAGCCCGGACCGGGGGGGCAATCAGCCCCAGCATTTT
TRBV15	TRBJ1-3	TRBD1	-	CATSFRDSYFSGNTIYF	TGTGCCACCAGCTTCCGGGACAGTTATTTCTCTGGAAACACCATATATTTT
TRBV7-2	TRBJ2-3	TRBD2	-	CASSSGGLAGTDTQYF	TGTGCCAGCAGCTCCGGGGGACTAGCGGGCACAGATACGCAGTATTTT
TRBV19	TRBJ1-1	TRBD1	-	CACAGGSGTEAFF	TGTGCCTGTGCAGGGGGCAGTGGCACTGAAGCTTTCTTT
TRBV3-1/TRBV3-2	TRBJ2-3	-	-	CASSPAPDTQYF	TGTGCCAGCAGCCCCGCGCCGGATACGCAGTATTTT
TRBV6-5	TRBJ1-5	TRBD1	-	CASTTGFQPQHF	TGTGCCAGCACGACAGGGTTTCAGCCCCAGCATTTT
TRBV6-5	TRBJ1-5	-	-	CASSPDSPNQPQHF	TGTGCCAGCAGTCCGGACAGTCCCAATCAGCCCCAGCATTTT
TRBV18	TRBJ2-2	TRBD2	-	CASGLAGSNTGELFF	TGTGCCAGCGGACTAGCGGGATCGAACACCGGGGAGCTGTTTTTT
TRBV9	TRBJ2-1	-	-	CASSVDGGDEAHEQFF	TGTGCCAGCAGCGTAGACGGCGGGGACGAGGCTCATGAGCAGTTCTTC
TRBV9	TRBJ2-3	TRBD2	-	CASSVKAGADTQYF	TGTGCCAGCAGCGTAAAAGCGGGGGCAGATACGCAGTATTTT
TRBV7-6	TRBJ1-3	-	few	CASSQTRDTRNTIYF	TGTGCCAGCAGCCAGACCCGGGACACCCGAAACACCATATATTTT
TRBV4-1	TRBJ1-6	TRBD1	-	CASSQDRTGHYSPLHF	TGCGCCAGCAGCCAAGATCGGACAGGCCACTATTCACCCCTCCACTTT
TRBV14	TRBJ1-4	-	-	CASSYLGGAANEKLFF	TGTGCCAGCAGCTACCTCGGGGGGGCCGCTAATGAAAAACTGTTTTTT
TRBV23-1	TRBJ2-1	-	few	CASSLSLFPCNEQFF	TGCGCCAGCAGCCTGTCCCTATTCCCCTGCAATGAGCAGTTCTTC
TRBV30	TRBJ1-2	-	-	CAWSGGLLYGYTF	TGTGCCTGGAGTGGGGGACTTCTCTATGGCTACACCTTC
TRBV24-1	TRBJ1-2	-	-	CATSDLRGWGYTF	TGTGCCACCAGTGACCTCAGGGGCTGGGGCTACACCTTC
TRBV19	TRBJ1-1	TRBD1	-	CASHFGQGHTEAFF	TGTGCCAGCCACTTTGGACAGGGCCACACTGAAGCTTTCTTT
TRBV19	TRBJ1-2	TRBD1	-	CASSIPVGQGSNYGYTF	TGTGCCAGTAGTATCCCCGTCGGACAGGGAAGCAACTATGGCTACACCTTC